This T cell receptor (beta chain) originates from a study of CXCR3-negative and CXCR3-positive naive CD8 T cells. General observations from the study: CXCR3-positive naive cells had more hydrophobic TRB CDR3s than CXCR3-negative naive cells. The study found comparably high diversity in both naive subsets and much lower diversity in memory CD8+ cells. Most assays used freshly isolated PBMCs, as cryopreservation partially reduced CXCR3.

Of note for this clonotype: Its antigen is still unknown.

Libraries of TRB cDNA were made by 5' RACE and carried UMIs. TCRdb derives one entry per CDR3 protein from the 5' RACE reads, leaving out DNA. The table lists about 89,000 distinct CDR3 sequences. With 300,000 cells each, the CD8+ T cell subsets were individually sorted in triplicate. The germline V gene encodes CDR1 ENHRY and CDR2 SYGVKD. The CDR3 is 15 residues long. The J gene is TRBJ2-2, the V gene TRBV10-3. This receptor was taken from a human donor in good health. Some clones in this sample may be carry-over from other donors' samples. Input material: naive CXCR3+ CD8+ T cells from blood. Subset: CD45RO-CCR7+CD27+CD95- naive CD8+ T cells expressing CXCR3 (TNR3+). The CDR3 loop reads CAISEGVESAGELFF.